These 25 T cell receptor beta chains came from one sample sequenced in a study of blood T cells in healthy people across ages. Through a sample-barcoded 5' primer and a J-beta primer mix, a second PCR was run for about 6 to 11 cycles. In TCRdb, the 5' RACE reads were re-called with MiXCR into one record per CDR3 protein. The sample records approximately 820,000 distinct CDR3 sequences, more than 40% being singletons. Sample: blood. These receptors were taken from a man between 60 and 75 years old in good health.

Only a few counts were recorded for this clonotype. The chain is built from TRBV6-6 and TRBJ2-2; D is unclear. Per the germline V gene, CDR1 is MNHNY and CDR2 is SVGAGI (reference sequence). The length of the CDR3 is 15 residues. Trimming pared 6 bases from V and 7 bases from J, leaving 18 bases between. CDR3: CASSPGQSYNGELFF. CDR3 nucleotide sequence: TGTGCCAGCAGCCCCGGGCAGAGCTACAACGGGGAGCTGTTTTTT.

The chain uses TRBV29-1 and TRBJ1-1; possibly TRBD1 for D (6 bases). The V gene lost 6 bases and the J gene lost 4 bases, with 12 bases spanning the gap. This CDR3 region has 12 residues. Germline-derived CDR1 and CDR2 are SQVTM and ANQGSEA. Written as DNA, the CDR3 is TGCAGCGTACAGGGCGGAAGCACTGAAGCTTTCTTT. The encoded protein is CSVQGGSTEAFF.

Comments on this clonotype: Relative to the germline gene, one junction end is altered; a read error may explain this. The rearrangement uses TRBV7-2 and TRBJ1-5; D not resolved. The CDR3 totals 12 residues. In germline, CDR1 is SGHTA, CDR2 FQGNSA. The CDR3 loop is CASSFPNQLQHF. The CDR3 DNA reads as TGTGCCAGCAGCTTCCCGAATCAGCTCCAGCATTTT.

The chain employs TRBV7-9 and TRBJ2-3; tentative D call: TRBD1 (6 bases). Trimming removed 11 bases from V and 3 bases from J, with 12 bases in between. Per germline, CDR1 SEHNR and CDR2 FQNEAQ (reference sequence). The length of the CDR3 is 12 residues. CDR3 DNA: TGTGCCCAGGGGTTGACGACAGATACGCAGTATTTT. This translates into CAQGLTTDTQYF. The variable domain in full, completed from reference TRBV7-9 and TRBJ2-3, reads DTGVSQNPRHKITKRGQNVTFRCDPISEHNRLYWYRQTLGQGPEFLTYFQNEAQLEKSRLLSDRFSAERPKGSFSTLEIQRTEQGDSAMYLCAQGLTTDTQYFGPGTRLTVL.

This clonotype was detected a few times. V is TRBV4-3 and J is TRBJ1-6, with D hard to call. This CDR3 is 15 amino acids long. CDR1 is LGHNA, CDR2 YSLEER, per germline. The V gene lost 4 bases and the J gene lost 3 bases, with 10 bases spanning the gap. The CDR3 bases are TGCGCCAGCAGCCCGCTTCCTAGCTATAATTCACCCCTCCACTTT. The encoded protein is CASSPLPSYNSPLHF.

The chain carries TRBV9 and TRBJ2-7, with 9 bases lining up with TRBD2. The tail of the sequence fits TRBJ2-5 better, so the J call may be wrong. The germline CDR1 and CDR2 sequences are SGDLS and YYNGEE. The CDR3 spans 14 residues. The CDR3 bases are TGTGCCAGCAGCAGCCTAGCGGGGAGGGAGACCCAGTACTTC. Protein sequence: CASSSLAGRETQYF.

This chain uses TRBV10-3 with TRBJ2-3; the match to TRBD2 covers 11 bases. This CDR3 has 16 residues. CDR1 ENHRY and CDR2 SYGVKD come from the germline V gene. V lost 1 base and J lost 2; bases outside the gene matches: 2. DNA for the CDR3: TGTGCCATCAGTGAGTTAGCGGGGGGGCCCACAGATACGCAGTATTTT. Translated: CAISELAGGPTDTQYF.

The CDR3: CASRGGRGTYEQYF. CDR3 nucleotide sequence: TGTGCCAGCAGGGGGGGCAGGGGAACCTACGAGCAGTACTTC. The chain carries TRBV2 and TRBJ2-7; possibly TRBD1 or TRBD2 for D (6 bases each). CDR3 length: 14 residues. V was shortened by 6 bases and J by 2 bases, with 14 bases between the two germline ends. Germline CDR1 reads SNHLY; CDR2 reads FYNNEI.

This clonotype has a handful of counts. The CDR3 loop is CASSQDRQGEAFF. Written as DNA, the CDR3 is TGTGCCAGCAGCCAAGATCGACAGGGTGAAGCTTTCTTT. The V call is TRBV14, the J call TRBJ1-1, with 7 nucleotides matching TRBD1. This CDR3 is built from 13 residues. CDR1 and CDR2 (germline): SGHDN, FVKESK. V lost 0 bases, J lost 7 bases, and 2 bases stayed unmatched.

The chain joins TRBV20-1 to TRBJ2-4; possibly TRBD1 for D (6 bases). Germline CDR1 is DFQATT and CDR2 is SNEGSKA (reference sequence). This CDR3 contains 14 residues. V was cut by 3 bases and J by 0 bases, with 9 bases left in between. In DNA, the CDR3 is TGCAGTGCTAGGAAGGGGGTAGCCAAAAACATTCAGTACTTC. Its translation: CSARKGVAKNIQYF.

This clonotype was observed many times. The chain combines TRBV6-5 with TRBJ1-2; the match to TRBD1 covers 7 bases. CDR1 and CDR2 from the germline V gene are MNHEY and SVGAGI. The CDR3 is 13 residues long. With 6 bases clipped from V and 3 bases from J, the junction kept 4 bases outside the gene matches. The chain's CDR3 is CASSWDSDYGYTF. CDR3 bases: TGTGCCAGCAGCTGGGACAGCGACTATGGCTACACCTTC.

The CDR3 bases are TGTGCCAGCAGCCCAATCCTGATCGCAAGGGATGAGCAGTACTTC. It is translated as CASSPILIARDEQYF. This chain joins TRBV6-5 and TRBJ2-7; no firm D call. Trimming pared 6 bases from V and 7 bases from J, leaving 22 bases between. Germline CDR1 MNHEY, CDR2 SVGAGI. The CDR3 sequence is 15 residues long.

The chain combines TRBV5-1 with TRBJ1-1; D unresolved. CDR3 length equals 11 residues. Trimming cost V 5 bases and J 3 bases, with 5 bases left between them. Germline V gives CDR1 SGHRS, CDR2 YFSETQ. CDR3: CASRAYTEAFF. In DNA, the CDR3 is TGCGCCAGCAGGGCTTACACTGAAGCTTTCTTT. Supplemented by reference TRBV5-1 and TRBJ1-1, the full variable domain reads KAGVTQTPRYLIKTRGQQVTLSCSPISGHRSVSWYQQTPGQGLQFLFEYFSETQRNKGNFPGRFSGRQFSNSRSEMNVSTLELGDSALYLCASRAYTEAFFGQGTRLTVV.

CDR3 region: CSAQSSSDNEQFF. The CDR3 DNA sequence: TGCAGTGCTCAGAGTTCTTCCGACAATGAGCAGTTCTTC. This rearrangement joins TRBV20-1 to TRBJ2-1, with D hard to call. CDR1 and CDR2 (germline): DFQATT, SNEGSKA (reference sequence). CDR3 length equals 13 residues. V lost 5 bases and J lost 5, with 13 bases in between.

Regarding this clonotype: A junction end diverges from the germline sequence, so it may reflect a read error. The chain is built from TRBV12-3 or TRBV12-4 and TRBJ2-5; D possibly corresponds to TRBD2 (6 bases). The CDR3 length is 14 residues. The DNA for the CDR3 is TGTGCCGGCAGTTTACGGGCAGGGAGGGAGACCCAGTACTTC. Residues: CAGSLRAGRETQYF.

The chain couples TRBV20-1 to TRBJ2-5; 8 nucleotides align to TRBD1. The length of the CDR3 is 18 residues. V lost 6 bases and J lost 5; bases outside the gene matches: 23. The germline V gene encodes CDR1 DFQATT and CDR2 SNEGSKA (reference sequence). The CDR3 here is CSAVGERGQGVVRETQYF. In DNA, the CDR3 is TGCAGTGCCGTGGGGGAGAGAGGACAGGGAGTAGTTCGGGAGACCCAGTACTTC.

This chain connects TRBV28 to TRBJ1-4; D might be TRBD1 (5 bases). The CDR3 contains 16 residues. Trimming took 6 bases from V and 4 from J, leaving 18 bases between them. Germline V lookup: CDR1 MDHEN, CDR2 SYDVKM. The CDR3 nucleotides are TGTGCCAGCAGAAACCCCAGGGCAGGAAATAATGAAAAACTGTTTTTT. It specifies CASRNPRAGNNEKLFF.

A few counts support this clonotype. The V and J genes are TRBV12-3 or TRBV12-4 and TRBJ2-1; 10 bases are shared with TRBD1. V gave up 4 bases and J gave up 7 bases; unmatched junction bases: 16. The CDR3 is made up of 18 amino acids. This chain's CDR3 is CASSWAGTGVRLRNEQFF. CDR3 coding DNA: TGTGCCAGCAGTTGGGCCGGGACAGGGGTGAGGCTAAGGAATGAGCAGTTCTTC.

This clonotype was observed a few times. This CDR3 is CASTSTVYEQYF. The CDR3, as DNA: TGTGCCAGCACCTCGACAGTCTACGAGCAGTACTTC. The chain combines TRBV12-3 or TRBV12-4 with TRBJ2-7, with D maybe TRBD1 (5 bases). V was clipped by 7 bases and J by 3 bases, with 10 bases between them. The CDR3 has 12 residues.

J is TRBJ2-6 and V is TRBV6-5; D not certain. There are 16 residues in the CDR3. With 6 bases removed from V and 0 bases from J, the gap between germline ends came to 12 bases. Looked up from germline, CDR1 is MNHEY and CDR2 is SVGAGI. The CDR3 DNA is TGTGCCAGCAGGAGCCCTGCCAGCTCTGGGGCCAACGTCCTGACTTTC. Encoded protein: CASRSPASSGANVLTF.

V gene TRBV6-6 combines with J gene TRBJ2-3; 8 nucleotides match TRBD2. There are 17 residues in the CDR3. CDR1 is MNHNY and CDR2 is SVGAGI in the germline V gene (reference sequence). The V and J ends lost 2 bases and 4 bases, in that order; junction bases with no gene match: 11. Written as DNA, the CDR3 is TGTGCCAGCAGTTACGCCCTGAGCGGGGGAGGTGCAGATACGCAGTATTTT. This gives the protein CASSYALSGGGADTQYF.

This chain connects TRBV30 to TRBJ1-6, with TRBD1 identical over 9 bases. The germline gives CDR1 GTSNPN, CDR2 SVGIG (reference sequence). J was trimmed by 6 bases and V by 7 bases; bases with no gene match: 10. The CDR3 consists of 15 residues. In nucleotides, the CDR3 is TGTGCCTTAACCCCCTCGGACAGGGGTAATTCACCCCTCCACTTT. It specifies CALTPSDRGNSPLHF.

CDR3 nucleotide sequence: TGCGCCAGCAGCCTCCCCGCACAGGGCAATGAGCAGTTCTTC. Translation gives CASSLPAQGNEQFF. This sequence joins TRBV4-1 and TRBJ2-1; tentative D call: TRBD1 (6 bases). CDR3 size: 14 residues. Germline CDR1 reads MGHRA; CDR2 reads YSYEKL. The V and J ends lost 4 bases and 6 bases respectively, with 13 bases between them.

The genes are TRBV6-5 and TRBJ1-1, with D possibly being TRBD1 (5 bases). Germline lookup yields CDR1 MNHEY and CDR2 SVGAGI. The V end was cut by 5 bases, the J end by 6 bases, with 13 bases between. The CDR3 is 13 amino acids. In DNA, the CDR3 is TGTGCCAGCAGTAAACGCAGGGAACCTGAAGCTTTCTTT. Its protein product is CASSKRREPEAFF.

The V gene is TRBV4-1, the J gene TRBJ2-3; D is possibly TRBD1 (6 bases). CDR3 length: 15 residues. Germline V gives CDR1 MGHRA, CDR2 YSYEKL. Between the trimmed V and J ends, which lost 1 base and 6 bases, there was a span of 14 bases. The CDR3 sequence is CASSQGDTRQDTQYF. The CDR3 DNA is TGCGCCAGCAGCCAAGGGGACACACGTCAGGATACGCAGTATTTT.